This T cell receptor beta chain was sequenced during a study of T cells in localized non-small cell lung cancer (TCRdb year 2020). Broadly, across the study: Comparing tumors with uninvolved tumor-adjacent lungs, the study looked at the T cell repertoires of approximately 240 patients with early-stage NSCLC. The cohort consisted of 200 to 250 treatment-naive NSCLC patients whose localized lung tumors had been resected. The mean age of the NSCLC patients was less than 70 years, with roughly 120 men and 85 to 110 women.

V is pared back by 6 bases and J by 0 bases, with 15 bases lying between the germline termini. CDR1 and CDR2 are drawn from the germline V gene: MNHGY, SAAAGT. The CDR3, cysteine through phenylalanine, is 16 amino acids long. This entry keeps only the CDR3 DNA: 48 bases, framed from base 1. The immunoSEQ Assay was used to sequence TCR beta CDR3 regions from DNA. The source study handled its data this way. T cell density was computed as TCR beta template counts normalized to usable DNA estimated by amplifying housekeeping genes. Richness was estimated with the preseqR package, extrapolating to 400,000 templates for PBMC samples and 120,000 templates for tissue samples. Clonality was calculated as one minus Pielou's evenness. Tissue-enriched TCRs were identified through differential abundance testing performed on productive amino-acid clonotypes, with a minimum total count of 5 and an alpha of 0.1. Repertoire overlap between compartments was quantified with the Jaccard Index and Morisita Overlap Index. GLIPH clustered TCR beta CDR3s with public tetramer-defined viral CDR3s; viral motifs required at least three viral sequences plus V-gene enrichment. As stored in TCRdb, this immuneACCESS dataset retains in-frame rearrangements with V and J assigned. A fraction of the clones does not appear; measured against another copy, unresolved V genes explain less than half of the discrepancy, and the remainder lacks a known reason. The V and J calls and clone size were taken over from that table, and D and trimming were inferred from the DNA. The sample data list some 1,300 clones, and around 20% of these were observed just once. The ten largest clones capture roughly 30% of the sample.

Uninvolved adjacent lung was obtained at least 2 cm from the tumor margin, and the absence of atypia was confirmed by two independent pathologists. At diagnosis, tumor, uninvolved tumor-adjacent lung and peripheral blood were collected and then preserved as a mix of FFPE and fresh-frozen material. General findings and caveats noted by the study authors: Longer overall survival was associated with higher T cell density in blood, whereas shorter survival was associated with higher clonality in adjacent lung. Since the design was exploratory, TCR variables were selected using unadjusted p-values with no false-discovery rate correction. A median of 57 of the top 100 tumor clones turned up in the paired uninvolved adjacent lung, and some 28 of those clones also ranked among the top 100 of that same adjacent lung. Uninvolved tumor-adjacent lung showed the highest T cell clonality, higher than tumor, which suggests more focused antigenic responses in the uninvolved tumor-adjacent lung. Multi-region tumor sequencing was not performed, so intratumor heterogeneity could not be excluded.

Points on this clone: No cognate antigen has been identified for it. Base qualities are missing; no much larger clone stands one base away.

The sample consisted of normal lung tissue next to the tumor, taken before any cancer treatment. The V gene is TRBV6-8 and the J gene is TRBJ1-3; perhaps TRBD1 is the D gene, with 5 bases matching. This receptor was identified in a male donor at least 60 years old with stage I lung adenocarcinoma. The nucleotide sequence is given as TGTGCCAGCAGCCCCGGACACCTGAGCTCTGGAAACACCATATATTTT. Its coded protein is CASSPGHLSSGNTIYF.